This TCR beta chain was sequenced in a study of OX40 agonist ivuxolimab in advanced cancers. Using immunoSEQ multiplex PCR, the repertoire was profiled, and TCRdb retains in-frame clones only, with some absent. Counted here are about 46,000 clones, 80% to 85% occurring once; the ten biggest clones make up more than 2.5%. The CDR3 has 11 amino acids. CDR1 is SGHAT and CDR2 is FQNNGV in the germline V gene. Trimming took 4 bases from V and 4 from J, leaving 4 bases between them. The sample in question was CD4+ or CD8+ T cells sorted from blood, obtained in a trial of the OX40 agonist ivuxolimab. V is TRBV11-2 and J is TRBJ2-5, with no clear D. The TCR sequence derives from an adult with an advanced solid tumor such as melanoma, head and neck, liver or kidney cancer. CDR3 in DNA: TGTGCCAGCAGCTCCCTAGAGACCCAGTACTTC. It yields the protein CASSSLETQYF.